These 28 T cell receptor beta chains originate from one sample sequenced in a study of Ad26.COV2.S vaccination and SARS-CoV-2 variants (dated by TCRdb to the early 2020s). Library creation used the immunoSEQ multiplex PCR assay. TCRdb took over this immuneACCESS table, retaining in-frame rearrangements with V and J assigned. Such tables are incomplete; in checked studies, under half of the missing clones stem from an unresolved V gene, and the remainder is unexplained. The sample has 300,000 to 350,000 clones on record, 90% of them singletons. 5.5% of the sample rests with the top ten. Interpreted using the paper, the treatment or condition label stands for: roughly 18 received Ad26.COV2.S at low or high dose, single or two shots; roughly 5 received placebo; per-sample allocation not given. For vaccine and placebo recipients, repertoires were sequenced using samples collected on day 63 after the first injection.

The sample in question was peripheral blood, obtained in a trial of Ad26.COV2.S vaccine versus placebo. The source is a person between 18 and 65 years old who received the Ad26.COV2.S COVID-19 vaccine or a placebo.

This clone occurred once. This chain uses TRBV11-2 with TRBJ2-5, with 10 bases identical to TRBD1. There are 14 residues in the CDR3. Per germline, CDR1 SGHAT and CDR2 FQNNGV. Trimming took 3 bases from V and 3 from J; bases not matched to a gene: 1. CDR3 sequence: CASSLTGGEETQYF. As DNA, the CDR3 is TGTGCCAGCAGCTTGACAGGGGGCGAAGAGACCCAGTACTTC.

The chain links TRBV27 to TRBJ1-5; D gene unclear. Trimming shortened V by 3 bases and J by 2 bases, and 17 bases separated the two germline ends. Germline loops: CDR1 MNHEY, CDR2 SMNVEV (reference sequence). The CDR3 has 17 amino acids. In DNA, the CDR3 is TGTGCCAGCAGTTTTATTGCCGGGCCTCCGGGCAATCAGCCCCAGCATTTT. Its protein product is CASSFIAGPPGNQPQHF.

DNA for the CDR3: TGTGCCAGCTCACCAGGGAGCCACACTGAAGCTTTCTTT. It translates to CASSPGSHTEAFF. The genes are TRBV18 and TRBJ1-1; D remains unclear. Germline V CDR1 and CDR2: KGHSH, LQKENI. This CDR3 spans 13 amino acids. Deletions cut 2 bases from V and 3 bases from J, with 7 bases between.

With respect to this clone: Other nucleotide sequences from this sample produce the same CDR3. The V call is TRBV30, the J call TRBJ1-1, with D uncertain. The CDR3 spans 11 residues. V lost 2 bases, J lost 4 bases, and 5 bases lay in between. The germline gives CDR1 GTSNPN, CDR2 SVGIG (reference sequence). This chain's CDR3 is CAWSPATEAFF. CDR3 DNA: TGTGCCTGGAGTCCCGCCACTGAAGCTTTCTTT.

The CDR3 spells CASSNPRSGTYGYTF. The DNA of the CDR3 is TGTGCCAGCAGCAACCCCCGGTCGGGGACCTATGGCTACACCTTC. The V gene is TRBV11-3, the J gene TRBJ1-2; tentative D call: TRBD1 (5 bases). The germline CDR1 and CDR2 sequences are SGHNT and YENEEA. The CDR3 contains 15 residues. Trimming stripped 5 bases from V and 4 bases from J, with 17 bases between.

This sequence joins TRBV19 and TRBJ1-3, with D perhaps TRBD1 (5 bases). This CDR3 spans 15 amino acids. V was pared by 7 bases and J by 0 bases, with 13 bases between. The germline gives CDR1 LNHDA, CDR2 SQIVND (reference sequence). CDR3 DNA: TGTGCCAGTACTCCGACAGCAACCTCTGGAAACACCATATATTTT. Protein sequence: CASTPTATSGNTIYF. The variable domain in full, completed from reference TRBV19 and TRBJ1-3, reads DGGITQSPKYLFRKEGQNVTLSCEQNLNHDAMYWYRQDPGQGLRLIYYSQIVNDFQKGDIAEGYSVSREKKESFPLTVTSAQKNPTAFYLCASTPTATSGNTIYFGEGSWLTVV.

V and J are TRBV7-8 and TRBJ1-5; D call uncertain. Trimming shortened V by 5 bases and J by 3 bases, and 8 bases separated the two germline ends. Germline V gives CDR1 SGHVS, CDR2 FQNEAQ. The CDR3 has 13 residues. CDR3 amino acids: CASSTDHNQPQHF. CDR3 in DNA: TGTGCCAGCAGCACAGACCACAATCAGCCCCAGCATTTT. Full variable domain (remainder filled in from reference TRBV7-8 and TRBJ1-5): GAGVSQSPRYKVAKRGQDVALRCDPISGHVSLFWYQQALGQGPEFLTYFQNEAQLDKSGLPSDRFFAERPEGSVSTLKIQRTQQEDSAVYLCASSTDHNQPQHFGDGTRLSIL.

CDR3 sequence: CASSPLVRLGDYNEQFF. In DNA, the CDR3 is TGCGCCAGCAGCCCACTAGTCAGACTAGGGGACTACAATGAGCAGTTCTTC. The chain couples TRBV4-3 to TRBJ2-1; a weak D match, TRBD2 (6 bases). From germline, CDR1 is LGHNA and CDR2 YSLEER. V gave up 4 bases and J gave up 3 bases, with 19 bases separating them. The CDR3 is 17 amino acids.

This clone is a singleton in its sample. The chain links TRBV30 to TRBJ1-1; weak D call: TRBD1 (5 bases). Trimming left V 1 base short and J 3 bases short, with 9 bases between. The CDR3 length is 13 residues. Per germline, CDR1 GTSNPN and CDR2 SVGIG (reference sequence). The CDR3 sequence is CAWSGGWDTEAFF. The CDR3 DNA reads TGTGCCTGGAGTGGGGGCTGGGACACTGAAGCTTTCTTT.

V usage is TRBV7-2 and J usage is TRBJ1-2, with 8 nucleotides matching TRBD1. The CDR3 is made up of 15 amino acids. V was clipped by 2 bases and J by 5 bases; unmatched bases: 7. Germline lookup yields CDR1 SGHTA and CDR2 FQGNSA. In DNA, the CDR3 is TGTGCCAGCAGCTTAAACAGGGGGGGACAATATGGCTACACCTTC. It encodes CASSLNRGGQYGYTF. Combining the CDR3 with reference TRBV7-2 and TRBJ1-2 gives the whole variable domain GAGVSQSPSNKVTEKGKDVELRCDPISGHTALYWYRQSLGQGLEFLIYFQGNSAPDKSGLPSDRFSAERTGGSVSTLTIQRTQQEDSAVYLCASSLNRGGQYGYTFGSGTRLTVV.

The rearrangement uses TRBV5-4 and TRBJ2-1; 13 bases fit TRBD2. Per germline, CDR1 SGHNT and CDR2 YYREEE (reference sequence). CDR3 length: 15 amino acids. With 0 bases clipped from V and 8 bases from J, the junction kept 2 bases outside the gene matches. The CDR3 nucleotides are TGTGCCAGCAGCTTGGGCGGACTAGCGGGAGATGAGCAGTTCTTC. Its protein is CASSLGGLAGDEQFF.

In its sample, this clone was seen once. The chain employs TRBV3-1 (or the pseudogene TRBV3-2) and TRBJ1-5; unclear D gene. Between the trimmed V and J ends, which lost 0 bases and 6 bases, there was a span of 9 bases. Germline CDR1 and CDR2: LGHDT and YNNKEL (reference sequence). This CDR3 comprises 14 residues. CDR3 bases: TGTGCCAGCAGCCAAGATATGGGGTTTCAGCCCCAGCATTTT. This codes for CASSQDMGFQPQHF.

The rearrangement links TRBV5-1 to TRBJ2-1; 9 positions agree with TRBD2. Germline V gene sequence: CDR1 SGHRS, CDR2 YFSETQ. V was clipped by 0 bases and J by 7 bases; unmatched bases: 5. The CDR3 totals 15 residues. The chain's CDR3 is CASSLDQREANEQFF. CDR3 in DNA: TGCGCCAGCAGCTTGGACCAGCGGGAGGCAAATGAGCAGTTCTTC.

The V call is TRBV7-2, the J call TRBJ2-2, with TRBD2 as a possible D gene (5 bases). The germline V gene has CDR1 SGHTA and CDR2 FQGNSA. The CDR3 runs to 18 residues. Trimming removed 5 bases from V and 5 bases from J, with 24 bases in between. The CDR3 nucleotides read TGTGCCAGCAGCGGAGCCTGGTTAACGGGGAGTGCGACCGGGGAGCTGTTTTTT. Translating gives CASSGAWLTGSATGELFF.

The chain joins TRBV11-2 to TRBJ2-5; maybe TRBD2 (6 bases). Per germline, CDR1 SGHAT and CDR2 FQNNGV. Trimming took 5 bases from V and 3 from J, leaving 13 bases between them. This CDR3 is built from 14 residues. The chain's CDR3 is CASSPYGGEETQYF. The CDR3, as DNA: TGTGCCAGCAGCCCCTACGGGGGTGAAGAGACCCAGTACTTC.

This rearrangement joins TRBV24-1 to TRBJ2-1; unclear D gene. The germline V gene encodes CDR1 KGHDR and CDR2 SFDVKD. This CDR3 is built from 17 residues. Trimming pared 2 bases from V and 2 bases from J, leaving 15 bases between. The CDR3 region is CATSDSAASLTYNEQFF. CDR3 nucleotides: TGTGCCACCAGTGATTCAGCCGCGTCGTTAACCTACAATGAGCAGTTCTTC.

The chain joins TRBV6-5 to TRBJ2-5; 8 bases are a match to TRBD1. The CDR3 length is 14 residues. V lost 1 base to trimming and J lost 4 bases; unmatched junction nucleotides: 2. From germline, CDR1 is MNHEY and CDR2 SVGAGI. CDR3 loop: CASSYLQGVETQYF. DNA of the CDR3: TGTGCCAGCAGTTACTTACAGGGGGTAGAGACCCAGTACTTC.

J is TRBJ2-5 and V is TRBV2; D ambiguous. Trimming pared 8 bases from V and 5 bases from J, leaving 15 bases between. Germline CDR1 and CDR2: SNHLY and FYNNEI. The CDR3 has 13 amino acids. CDR3 coding DNA: TGTGCCAGCCAAACCCCACTATTTGAGACCCAGTACTTC. This translates into CASQTPLFETQYF.

This clone was seen a few times. V is TRBV4-2 and J is TRBJ1-6; D may be TRBD1 (6 bases). The CDR3 consists of 16 residues. Germline values: CDR1 LGHNA, CDR2 YNFKEQ. V gave up 0 bases and J gave up 11 bases, with 17 bases separating them. CDR3 residues: CASSQDARGSFAPLHF. The CDR3 region has the DNA TGTGCCAGCAGCCAAGATGCAAGGGGGAGCTTTGCACCCCTCCACTTT.

The count of this clone is one. The chain has TRBV6-2 or TRBV6-3 and TRBJ2-7; 9 bases map to TRBD2. The CDR3 has 18 residues. J lost 5 bases, V lost 3 bases, and 17 bases had no gene match. Germline V lookup: CDR1 MNHEY, CDR2 SVGEGT. The CDR3 DNA sequence: TGTGCCAGCAGTTATGACAGAAAAGCGGGGGGTAACCTCGACGAGCAGTACTTC. This encodes CASSYDRKAGGNLDEQYF.

This rearrangement joins TRBV3-1 (or the pseudogene TRBV3-2) to TRBJ2-3, with 8 bases aligning to TRBD2. This CDR3 spans 15 amino acids. V was pared by 8 bases and J by 1 base, with 8 bases of the junction left unmatched. Germline V lookup: CDR1 LGHDT, CDR2 YNNKEL (reference sequence). In nucleotides, the CDR3 is TGTGCCAGCTCACTAACTAGCGGACGCACAGATACGCAGTATTTT. It yields the protein CASSLTSGRTDTQYF.

The chain couples TRBV7-2 to TRBJ2-3; possibly TRBD1 for D (6 bases). Germline CDR1 reads SGHTA; CDR2 reads FQGNSA. Between the trimmed V and J ends, which lost 5 bases and 2 bases, there was a span of 14 bases. This CDR3 is built from 15 residues. The chain's CDR3 is CASSTGDTNTDTQYF. The CDR3 DNA follows: TGTGCCAGCAGCACTGGGGACACCAACACAGATACGCAGTATTTT.

The chain has TRBV19 and TRBJ1-2; maybe TRBD1 (5 bases). This CDR3 has 15 amino acids. CDR1 is LNHDA, CDR2 SQIVND, per germline (reference sequence). Trimming pared 6 bases from V and 1 base from J, leaving 15 bases between. The CDR3 sequence is CASSPTVTLNYGYTF. The CDR3 DNA sequence: TGTGCCAGTAGCCCGACAGTCACCCTTAACTATGGCTACACCTTC.

This clone has just one count. The chain combines TRBV5-1 with TRBJ1-1; weak D call: TRBD1 (6 bases). CDR3 length: 14 amino acids. The ends were cut back, 5 bases at V and 5 bases at J, with 16 bases in the middle. Germline CDR1 SGHRS, CDR2 YFSETQ. In DNA, the CDR3 is TGCGCCAGCAGGTCAAGTACAGGGAGTACTGAAGCTTTCTTT. Translated, it gives CASRSSTGSTEAFF.

V and J are TRBV5-1 and TRBJ2-2; 8 bases are a match to TRBD2. Trimming at V came to 5 bases and at J to 0 bases, leaving 3 bases not matched to a gene. The CDR3 length is 15 residues. Looked up from germline, CDR1 is SGHRS and CDR2 is YFSETQ. The CDR3 region is CASSELAANTGELFF. CDR3 nucleotide sequence: TGCGCCAGCAGTGAACTAGCGGCGAACACCGGGGAGCTGTTTTTT.

The chain carries TRBV5-1 and TRBJ1-1, with D maybe TRBD1 (6 bases). There are 15 residues in the CDR3. In germline, CDR1 is SGHRS, CDR2 YFSETQ. V lost 3 bases and J lost 8, with 20 bases in between. CDR3 residues: CASSSLQGNLAEAFF. CDR3 coding DNA: TGCGCCAGCAGCTCCCTACAGGGAAATCTTGCCGAAGCTTTCTTT.

The gene calls are TRBV11-3 and TRBJ2-7; no clear D. The CDR3 loop spans 15 amino acids. Trimming removed 1 base from V and 1 base from J, with 11 bases in between. Germline V gene data show CDR1 as SGHNT and CDR2 as YENEEA. The CDR3, as DNA: TGTGCCAGCAGCTTAGGGGATGGCAGTTCCTACGAGCAGTACTTC. Translation gives CASSLGDGSSYEQYF.

The V gene is TRBV11-2, the J gene TRBJ2-1, with 12 nucleotides matching TRBD2. CDR3 length equals 15 residues. With V trimmed by 3 bases and J by 8 bases, 5 bases remained unmatched. Germline-derived CDR1 and CDR2 are SGHAT and FQNNGV. CDR3 sequence reads: CASSLMGLAGHEQFF. CDR3 DNA sequence: TGTGCCAGCAGCTTGATGGGACTAGCGGGCCATGAGCAGTTCTTC.